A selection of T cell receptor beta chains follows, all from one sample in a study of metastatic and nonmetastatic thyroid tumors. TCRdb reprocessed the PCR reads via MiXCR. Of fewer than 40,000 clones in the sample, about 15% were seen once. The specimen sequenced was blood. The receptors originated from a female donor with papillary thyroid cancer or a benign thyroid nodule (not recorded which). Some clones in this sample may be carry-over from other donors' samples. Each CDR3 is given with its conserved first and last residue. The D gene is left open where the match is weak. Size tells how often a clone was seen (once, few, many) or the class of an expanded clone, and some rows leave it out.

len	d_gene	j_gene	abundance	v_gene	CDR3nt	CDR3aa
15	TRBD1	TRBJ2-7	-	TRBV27	TGTGCCAGCAGTCCCCGGACAGGTCTCTCCTACGAGCGGTACTTC	CASSPRTGLSYERYF
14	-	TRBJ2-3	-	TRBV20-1	TGCAGTGCTACGGTGGGAGCTAGCACAGATACACAATATTTT	CSATVGASTDTQYF
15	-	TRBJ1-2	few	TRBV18	TGTGCCAGCTCACCACCACAGGGATTTAACTATGGCTACACCTTC	CASSPPQGFNYGYTF
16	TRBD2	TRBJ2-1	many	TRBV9	TGTGCCAGCAGCTCCGGAGAGGCGGGAGACTTCAATGAGCAGTTCTTC	CASSSGEAGDFNEQFF
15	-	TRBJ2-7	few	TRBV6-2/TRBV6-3	TGTGCCAGCAGACCCGCCGGTACATGGATCCACGAGCAGTACTTC	CASRPAGTWIHEQYF
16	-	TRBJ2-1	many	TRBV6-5	TGTGCCAGCAGTTACTCCGGCGGTAGCTCCTACAATGAGCAGTTCTTC	CASSYSGGSSYNEQFF
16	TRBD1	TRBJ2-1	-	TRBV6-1	TGTGCCAGCAGTGCCGGACAGGGAGTACCCTATAATGAGCAGTTCTTC	CASSAGQGVPYNEQFF
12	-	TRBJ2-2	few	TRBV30	TGTGCCTGGAGTATGGGGGCCGTGGAGCTTTTTTTT	CAWSMGAVELFF
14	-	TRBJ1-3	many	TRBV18	TGTGCCAGCTCGCAGACATTCTCTGGAAACACCATATATTTT	CASSQTFSGNTIYF
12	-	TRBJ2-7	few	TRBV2	TGTGCCATCTGTGCGATTTTCGACGAGCAGTACTTC	CAICAIFDEQYF
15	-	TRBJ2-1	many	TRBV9	TGTGCCAGCAGCGCAGGCGGGTTCGGATTCAATGAGCAGTTCTTC	CASSAGGFGFNEQFF
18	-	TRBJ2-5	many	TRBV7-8	TGTGCCAGCAGCTTAAACGGGGGCGAGTTATTACCGGGAGAGACCCAGTACTTC	CASSLNGGELLPGETQYF
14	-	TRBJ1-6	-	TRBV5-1	TGCGCCAGCAGCTTGGGGCAGGGAGATTCACCCCTCCACTTT	CASSLGQGDSPLHF
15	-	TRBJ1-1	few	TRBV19	TGTGCCAGTAGTAACTCCGGGTGGATGAACACTGAAGCTTTCTTT	CASSNSGWMNTEAFF
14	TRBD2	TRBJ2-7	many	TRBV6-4	TGTGCCAGCAGCGCTATGGCGGGAGCCTACGAGCAGTACTTC	CASSAMAGAYEQYF
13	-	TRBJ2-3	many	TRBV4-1	TGCGCCAGCTTGCCCGGGGCCACAGATACGCAGTATTTT	CASLPGATDTQYF
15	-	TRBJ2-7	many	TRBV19	TGTGCCAGTAGTAATCCGGGAAAGGGGTCCTACGAGCAGTACTTC	CASSNPGKGSYEQYF
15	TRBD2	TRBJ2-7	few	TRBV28	TGTGCCAGCAGCCGACTAGCGCGAGGGCCGGGTGAGCATTACTTC	CASSRLARGPGEHYF
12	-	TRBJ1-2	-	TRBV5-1	TGCGCCAGCAGCTCGACAGACTATGGCTACACCTTC	CASSSTDYGYTF
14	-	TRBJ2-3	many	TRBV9	TGTGCCAGCAGCGTAGGGCTGGGCCTGGATACGCAGTATTTT	CASSVGLGLDTQYF
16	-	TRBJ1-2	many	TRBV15	TGTGCCACCAGCAGCCGAGGACTGGACAGTATCTATGGCTACACCTTC	CATSSRGLDSIYGYTF
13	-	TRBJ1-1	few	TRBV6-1	TGTGCCAGCAGCACGGGGGTAAACACTGAAGCTTTCTTT	CASSTGVNTEAFF
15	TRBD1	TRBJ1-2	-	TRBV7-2	TGTGCCAGCAGCCCGGGACAGGGCCGTCCGAGGGGCTACACCTTC	CASSPGQGRPRGYTF